These 13 T cell receptor beta chains share one sample of origin, sequenced in a study of blood T cell repertoires in COVID-19 (TCRdb year 2020). Receptor libraries were prepared by the immunoSEQ multiplex PCR assay. This is the immuneACCESS table as TCRdb keeps it, with only in-frame sequences that have V and J called. A part of the clones is gone; compared with another copy, unresolved V genes explain less than half, and the rest is unexplained. The sample table lists some 360,000 clones, almost 90% of them with a count of one. The ten most abundant clones make up approximately 1% of the sample. Material: PBMCs or T cells enriched from blood (not recorded which). Receptors were obtained from a woman between 25 and 40 years old who had been exposed to COVID-19.

The gene calls are TRBV18 and TRBJ1-1, with 7 bases matching TRBD1. The ends lost 0 bases at V and 4 bases at J; junction bases unmatched: 5. This CDR3 contains 15 residues. Germline loops: CDR1 KGHSH, CDR2 LQKENI. CDR3 amino acids: CASSPPDRVSTEAFF. CDR3 in DNA: TGTGCCAGCTCACCACCCGACAGGGTTAGCACTGAAGCTTTCTTT.

This clone occurred once. This chain connects TRBV24-1 to TRBJ2-3, with 10 bases that match TRBD1. The V gene end was trimmed by 9 bases and the J gene end by 5 bases; junction bases not matched to a gene: 7. This CDR3 is built from 14 residues. Germline V gene sequence: CDR1 KGHDR, CDR2 SFDVKD. The CDR3 sequence is CATAPGQGKDTQYF. In nucleotides, the CDR3 is TGTGCCACCGCCCCGGGACAGGGGAAAGATACGCAGTATTTT.

The chain combines TRBV28 with TRBJ2-1; a weak D match, TRBD1 (6 bases). The CDR3 sequence is 16 residues long. The V gene lost 6 bases and the J gene lost 6 bases, with 21 bases spanning the gap. Per the germline V gene, CDR1 is MDHEN and CDR2 is SYDVKM. The DNA of the CDR3 is TGTGCCAGCAGGCCATTCGACAGGCTGCGAGGCAATGAGCAGTTCTTC. Translating it yields CASRPFDRLRGNEQFF.

This chain uses TRBV27 with TRBJ2-7, with D hard to call. This CDR3 is built from 13 residues. V was shortened by 0 bases and J by 7 bases, with 10 bases between the two germline ends. Germline-derived CDR1 and CDR2 are MNHEY and SMNVEV (reference sequence). The CDR3 sequence: CASSLSGSPEQYF. CDR3 coding DNA: TGTGCCAGCAGTTTATCGGGCAGCCCTGAGCAGTACTTC.

This chain uses TRBV20-1 with TRBJ1-2; D may be TRBD1 (5 bases). Trimming shortened V by 3 bases and J by 8 bases, and 10 bases separated the two germline ends. The length of the CDR3 is 11 residues. Germline-derived CDR1 and CDR2 are DFQATT and SNEGSKA (reference sequence). The CDR3 spells CSASAGNGYTF. The CDR3 DNA sequence: TGCAGTGCTAGCGCAGGGAACGGCTACACCTTC.

The rearrangement uses TRBV5-1 and TRBJ2-3, with D unclear. The CDR3 runs to 16 residues. V was cut by 0 bases and J by 2 bases, with 13 bases left in between. The germline gives CDR1 SGHRS, CDR2 YFSETQ. CDR3 bases: TGCGCCAGCAGCTTGGGCCCCGCCGACTCCACAGATACGCAGTATTTT. Its translation: CASSLGPADSTDTQYF.

The gene calls are TRBV12-3 or TRBV12-4 and TRBJ1-1, with a possible D match to TRBD1 (6 bases). The V end was cut by 7 bases, the J end by 1 base, with 10 bases between. The length of the CDR3 is 13 residues. The CDR3 spells CASTNRANTEAFF. The CDR3 DNA is TGTGCCAGCACAAACAGGGCGAACACTGAAGCTTTCTTT.

The rearrangement joins TRBV29-1 to TRBJ1-4; D unclear. Trimming cost V 4 bases and J 0 bases, with 3 bases left between them. CDR3 length: 12 amino acids. Germline loops: CDR1 SQVTM, CDR2 ANQGSEA. The CDR3 protein is CSVAATNEKLFF. CDR3 in DNA: TGCAGCGTTGCTGCAACTAATGAAAAACTGTTTTTT.

This rearrangement joins TRBV5-8 to TRBJ1-5, with D hard to call. The CDR3 runs 15 residues. V shed 4 bases and J shed 6 bases, with 17 bases lying between them. Germline CDR1 and CDR2: SGHTS and YDEGEE. This chain's CDR3 is CASSPGFITGQPQHF. The CDR3 DNA reads TGTGCCAGCAGCCCGGGATTTATAACGGGTCAGCCCCAGCATTTT.

J is TRBJ2-7 and V is TRBV11-2, with D perhaps matching TRBD2 (7 bases). CDR3 length: 14 amino acids. V was cut by 5 bases and J by 2 bases, with 13 bases left in between. Germline lookup yields CDR1 SGHAT and CDR2 FQNNGV. CDR3 in amino acids: CASSRGAGAYEQYF. CDR3 coding DNA: TGTGCCAGCAGCCGGGGGGCGGGAGCCTACGAGCAGTACTTC.

This clone was detected once. J is TRBJ1-4 and V is TRBV18; 9 bases map to TRBD1. CDR3 length equals 15 residues. The germline V gene encodes CDR1 KGHSH and CDR2 LQKENI. V lost 2 bases to trimming and J lost 7 bases; unmatched junction nucleotides: 5. DNA of the CDR3: TGTGCCAGCTCACCAAGATCGGGACAGGGTGAAAAACTGTTTTTT. It translates to CASSPRSGQGEKLFF. Full variable domain (missing parts from reference TRBV18 and TRBJ1-4): NAGVMQNPRHLVRRRGQEARLRCSPMKGHSHVYWYRQLPEEGLKFMVYLQKENIIDESGMPKERFSAEFPKEGPSILRIQQVVRGDSAAYFCASSPRSGQGEKLFFGSGTQLSVL.

The chain links TRBV28 to TRBJ2-1; 10 bases map to TRBD2. The CDR3 spans 18 residues. J lost 8 bases, V lost 5 bases, and 18 bases had no gene match. Per the germline V gene, CDR1 is MDHEN and CDR2 is SYDVKM. CDR3 in amino acids: CASSPRRGKGLAFYEQFF. The DNA for the CDR3 is TGTGCCAGCAGTCCCCGGCGAGGGAAGGGACTAGCGTTCTATGAGCAGTTCTTC.

The rearrangement links TRBV18 to TRBJ2-1, with TRBD2 identical over 8 bases. After removal of 0 bases from V and 10 bases from J, the junction contained 11 bases not matched to a gene. This CDR3 has 16 residues. Germline CDR1 KGHSH, CDR2 LQKENI. The CDR3 DNA follows: TGTGCCAGCTCACCACCGGGACTAGTGGGGATTGGGGAGCAGTTCTTC. It codes for CASSPPGLVGIGEQFF.